What follows are 21 T cell receptor beta chains derived from one specimen sequenced in a study of PD-1 blockade in classical Hodgkin lymphoma. Every single patient, without exception, relapsed after autologous stem cell transplantation, and brentuximab vedotin exposure varied. The table came from immunoSEQ multiplex PCR; TCRdb's copy has only in-frame clones and leaves some out. The sample contains approximately 13,000 clones, around 80% of which appear only once. Here the sequenced sample was peripheral blood mononuclear cells (PBMCs), taken at baseline. The receptor source for this set is a human donor with classical Hodgkin lymphoma.

The rearrangement joins TRBV5-1 to TRBJ2-5, with 7 nucleotides matching TRBD2. Trimming at V came to 2 bases and at J to 2 bases, leaving 0 bases not matched to a gene. Germline CDR1 reads SGHRS; CDR2 reads YFSETQ. This CDR3 region has 13 residues. In DNA form, the CDR3 reads TGCGCCAGCAGCTTCGGGGGGCAAGAGACCCAGTACTTC. It codes for CASSFGGQETQYF.

The CDR3 DNA reads as TGTGCCAGCAGCTCTTACAGGACTAGCGGGACATCCTACGAGCAGTACTTC. Amino acid sequence: CASSSYRTSGTSYEQYF. The chain carries TRBV5-6 and TRBJ2-7, with 12 nucleotides matching TRBD2. V was pared by 3 bases and J by 1 base, with 8 bases of the junction left unmatched. Germline V gene lookup returns CDR1 SGHDT and CDR2 YYEEEE. This CDR3 contains 17 residues.

This clone occurred once. The junction and the germline gene differ at one end; a read error may be behind it. J is TRBJ2-7 and V is TRBV29-1; 12 bases line up with TRBD2. The CDR3 runs 11 residues. Germline CDR1 and CDR2: SQVTM and ANQGSEA. The CDR3 loop is CSVSTSGSSFF. CDR3 DNA: TGCAGCGTTTCGACTAGCGGGAGCTCCTTCTTC.

The CDR3, as DNA: TGTGCCAGCAGCTTAGCAAATAGGGTTAACACTGAAGCTTTCTTT. Protein sequence: CASSLANRVNTEAFF. The chain carries TRBV7-8 and TRBJ1-1; D gene uncertain. Germline V CDR1 and CDR2: SGHVS, FQNEAQ. The CDR3 sequence is 15 residues long. The germline V and J ends were trimmed by 0 bases and 2 bases, with 10 bases remaining between them.

J is TRBJ1-4 and V is TRBV18, with TRBD1 as a possible D gene (5 bases). There are 19 residues in the CDR3. The germline V and J ends were trimmed by 5 bases and 0 bases, with 22 bases remaining between them. From germline, CDR1 is KGHSH and CDR2 LQKENI. This CDR3 is CASSTTGDFRGATNEKLFF. CDR3 nucleotide sequence: TGTGCCAGCTCAACCACCGGGGACTTTCGGGGGGCAACTAATGAAAAACTGTTTTTT. The full variable domain, in which reference TRBV18 and TRBJ1-4 provide the parts outside the CDR3, is NAGVMQNPRHLVRRRGQEARLRCSPMKGHSHVYWYRQLPEEGLKFMVYLQKENIIDESGMPKERFSAEFPKEGPSILRIQQVVRGDSAAYFCASSTTGDFRGATNEKLFFGSGTQLSVL.

The chain is built from TRBV7-9 and TRBJ2-3, with D possibly matching TRBD1 (5 bases). The germline V and J ends were trimmed by 6 bases and 0 bases, with 16 bases remaining between them. CDR1 and CDR2 (germline): SEHNR, FQNEAQ (reference sequence). The CDR3 consists of 16 residues. The DNA of the CDR3 is TGTGCCAGCAGTTTTTTGTTACAGGCTAGCACAGATACGCAGTATTTT. Amino acid sequence: CASSFLLQASTDTQYF.

The chain joins TRBV19 to TRBJ1-1; TRBD1 aligns across 10 bases. J gave up 4 bases and V 3 bases, and 5 bases lay outside the gene matches. The germline V gene has CDR1 LNHDA and CDR2 SQIVND (reference sequence). The CDR3 is 15 residues long. CDR3 region: CASSIRGQGPTEAFF. DNA for the CDR3: TGTGCCAGTAGTATTCGGGGACAGGGGCCCACTGAAGCTTTCTTT.

CDR3 coding DNA: TGTGCCAGTAGTAAACGACAGCAAGAGACCCAGTACTTC. It yields the protein CASSKRQQETQYF. This chain joins TRBV19 and TRBJ2-5, with a weak D call TRBD1 (5 bases). Trimming left V 4 bases short and J 2 bases short, with 8 bases between. The CDR3 is made up of 13 amino acids. Germline CDR1 reads LNHDA; CDR2 reads SQIVND (reference sequence).

The V and J genes are TRBV2 and TRBJ2-1; a possible D gene is TRBD2 (6 bases). Trimming stripped 6 bases from V and 0 bases from J, with 15 bases between. CDR3 length: 16 residues. Germline-derived CDR1 and CDR2 are SNHLY and FYNNEI. The CDR3 sequence is CASRTGTSSSYNEQFF. CDR3 sequence (DNA): TGTGCCAGCAGGACCGGGACTTCTAGCTCCTACAATGAGCAGTTCTTC.

The rearrangement uses TRBV7-9 and TRBJ2-6; maybe TRBD1 (5 bases). This CDR3 contains 15 residues. The V gene lost 6 bases and the J gene lost 1 base, with 10 bases spanning the gap. Germline values: CDR1 SEHNR, CDR2 FQNEAQ (reference sequence). The DNA of the CDR3 is TGTGCCAGCAGTGACTCAGGGTCTGGGGCCAACGTCCTGACTTTC. Its translation: CASSDSGSGANVLTF.

J is TRBJ2-1 and V is TRBV15, with unresolved D. CDR3 length: 16 residues. The germline V and J ends were trimmed by 1 base and 0 bases, with 10 bases remaining between them. Per the germline V gene, CDR1 is LNHNV and CDR2 is YYDKDF (reference sequence). This chain's CDR3 is CATSRGDSSSYNEQFF. The CDR3 bases are TGTGCCACCAGCAGAGGAGACTCGAGCTCCTACAATGAGCAGTTCTTC. The complete variable domain, with remaining parts taken from reference TRBV15 and TRBJ2-1, reads DAMVIQNPRYQVTQFGKPVTLSCSQTLNHNVMYWYQQKSSQAPKLLFHYYDKDFNNEADTPDNFQSRRPNTSFCFLDIRSPGLGDTAMYLCATSRGDSSSYNEQFFGPGTRLTVL.

The chain joins TRBV4-3 to TRBJ2-3; 9 nucleotides agree with TRBD2. After removal of 1 base from V and 2 bases from J, the junction contained 7 bases not matched to a gene. Per the germline V gene, CDR1 is LGHNA and CDR2 is YSLEER. This CDR3 region has 17 residues. CDR3 nucleotide sequence: TGCGCCAGCAGCCAAGGCCCGACTAGCGGAAACACAGATACGCAGTATTTT. It codes for CASSQGPTSGNTDTQYF.

V is TRBV2 and J is TRBJ1-6, with D unclear. From germline, CDR1 is SNHLY and CDR2 FYNNEI. V gave up 6 bases and J gave up 3 bases, with 12 bases separating them. This CDR3 is built from 15 residues. DNA for the CDR3: TGTGCCAGCAGCTCCGAGGGTGTCTATAATTCACCCCTCCACTTT. This gives the protein CASSSEGVYNSPLHF.

Comment on this clone: A read error may explain this, as a much larger clone is one base away. The chain combines TRBV10-1 with TRBJ2-7; TRBD1 aligns across 7 bases. The CDR3 contains 15 residues. V shed 3 bases, J shed 4 bases, and the junction held 9 bases outside the gene matches. Germline CDR1 WNHNN, CDR2 SYGVQD (reference sequence). CDR3 residues: CASSDPGTEVYEQYF. The CDR3 nucleotides are TGCGCCAGCAGTGACCCCGGGACAGAGGTATACGAGCAGTACTTC.

This sequence joins TRBV19 and TRBJ2-2; tentative D call: TRBD1 (6 bases). The germline V gene has CDR1 LNHDA and CDR2 SQIVND (reference sequence). The V gene lost 5 bases and the J gene lost 0 bases, with 7 bases spanning the gap. This CDR3 comprises 14 residues. The CDR3 reads CASSWTANTGELFF. CDR3 nucleotide sequence: TGTGCCAGTAGTTGGACAGCGAACACCGGGGAGCTGTTTTTT.

This sequence joins TRBV7-2 and TRBJ1-5, with D uncertain. The germline V gene encodes CDR1 SGHTA and CDR2 FQGNSA. The CDR3 covers 13 residues. V was cut by 1 base and J by 6 bases, with 7 bases left in between. The CDR3 sequence is CASSLVKGQPQHF. The CDR3 region has the DNA TGTGCCAGCAGCTTAGTTAAGGGTCAGCCCCAGCATTTT. The whole variable domain, filled in from reference TRBV7-2 and TRBJ1-5, reads GAGVSQSPSNKVTEKGKDVELRCDPISGHTALYWYRQSLGQGLEFLIYFQGNSAPDKSGLPSDRFSAERTGGSVSTLTIQRTQQEDSAVYLCASSLVKGQPQHFGDGTRLSIL.

The chain couples TRBV5-4 to TRBJ1-6, with D unresolved. This CDR3 is built from 16 residues. The germline V gene encodes CDR1 SGHNT and CDR2 YYREEE (reference sequence). V gave up 4 bases and J gave up 2 bases, with 13 bases separating them. CDR3 amino acids: CASSPHSMAYNSPLHF. The DNA for the CDR3 is TGTGCCAGCAGCCCCCACTCGATGGCCTATAATTCACCCCTCCACTTT.

This clone was seen only a few times. This chain links TRBV15 with TRBJ2-1, with D hard to call. The germline CDR1 and CDR2 sequences are LNHNV and YYDKDF (reference sequence). V was trimmed by 1 base and J by 1 base, leaving 11 bases between them. This CDR3 spans 16 amino acids. DNA of the CDR3: TGTGCCACCAGCAGAGTTTGGGGTGATTCCTACAATGAGCAGTTCTTC. Its translation: CATSRVWGDSYNEQFF.

This rearrangement joins TRBV6-5 to TRBJ2-4; possibly TRBD2 for D (5 bases). This CDR3 region has 14 residues. CDR1 is MNHEY and CDR2 is SVGAGI in the germline V gene. The V gene lost 4 bases and the J gene lost 0 bases, with 7 bases spanning the gap. The DNA for the CDR3 is TGTGCCAGCAGTTTAAGCGGAGCCAAAAACATTCAGTACTTC. Translated, it gives CASSLSGAKNIQYF.

This clone was seen a handful of times. The chain carries TRBV7-9 and TRBJ1-1, with D unresolved. The CDR3 contains 13 residues. Germline loops: CDR1 SEHNR, CDR2 FQNEAQ (reference sequence). Trimming took 0 bases from V and 5 from J, leaving 7 bases between them. CDR3 sequence: CASSLAGRTEAFF. CDR3 in DNA: TGTGCCAGCAGCTTAGCGGGGAGAACTGAAGCTTTCTTT.

The V gene is TRBV6-1, the J gene TRBJ1-6; maybe TRBD1 (6 bases). The CDR3 contains 15 residues. V was cut by 2 bases and J by 13 bases, with 18 bases left in between. Germline V gene data show CDR1 as MNHNS and CDR2 as SASEGT. CDR3 in amino acids: CASSEYREPGVPLHF. The CDR3 coding sequence is TGTGCCAGCAGTGAATACAGGGAGCCGGGGGTTCCCCTCCACTTT.